The 18 T cell receptor beta chains listed next were all sequenced from one sample in a study of cytomegalovirus exposure and HLA in healthy donors. PCR was performed using 60 Vbeta and 13 Jbeta primers. Sequencing used immunoSEQ multiplex PCR; TCRdb keeps in-frame clones, though not all of them. The sample has 110,000 to 150,000 clones, less than 85% seen once; the top ten hold approximately 2%. Material: PBMCs. These receptors were obtained from a woman in her sixties in good health and CMV-seropositive.

The chain joins TRBV19 to TRBJ2-3, with a tentative D call TRBD1 (6 bases). Germline V gives CDR1 LNHDA, CDR2 SQIVND (reference sequence). The ends were cut back, 5 bases at V and 6 bases at J, with 33 bases in the middle. The length of the CDR3 is 20 residues. CDR3 region: CASSSYPPFRDNVHPDTQYF. DNA of the CDR3: TGTGCCAGTAGTTCTTACCCTCCTTTCCGGGACAACGTTCACCCTGATACGCAGTATTTT.

The V gene is TRBV30, the J gene TRBJ1-5; 7 bases map to TRBD1. With 2 bases clipped from V and 3 bases from J, the junction kept 10 bases outside the gene matches. This CDR3 is 16 amino acids long. Germline lookup yields CDR1 GTSNPN and CDR2 SVGIG (reference sequence). In DNA form, the CDR3 reads TGTGCCTGGAGTTACGCCGGGACAGTGGCCAATCAGCCCCAGCATTTT. Translating it yields CAWSYAGTVANQPQHF.

This clone is a singleton in its sample. This chain joins TRBV2 and TRBJ1-5; 7 bases line up with TRBD1. Unmatched junction bases numbered 7, after V lost 10 bases and J lost 4 bases. The germline V gene has CDR1 SNHLY and CDR2 FYNNEI. The CDR3 has 13 residues. CDR3: CATADRPNQPQHF. The CDR3 DNA reads as TGTGCCACCGCGGACAGGCCTAATCAGCCCCAGCATTTT.

The chain uses TRBV30 and TRBJ2-5; 12 bases fit TRBD2. Germline V CDR1 and CDR2: GTSNPN, SVGIG (reference sequence). The CDR3 is made up of 16 amino acids. J was trimmed by 5 bases and V by 0 bases; bases with no gene match: 7. CDR3 protein: CAWSVDRLAGVETQYF. Here the CDR3 DNA reads TGTGCCTGGAGTGTAGACCGACTAGCGGGAGTTGAGACCCAGTACTTC.

This clone was counted a few times. J is TRBJ1-5 and V is TRBV28, with 7 bases aligning to TRBD1. The junction had 6 bases not matched to a gene; V was cut back by 7 bases and J by 3 bases. Germline CDR1 and CDR2: MDHEN and SYDVKM. The CDR3 is 14 amino acids. The CDR3: CASTEGAYNQPQHF. CDR3 DNA: TGTGCCAGCACCGAGGGGGCATACAATCAGCCCCAGCATTTT. The whole variable domain, filled in from reference TRBV28 and TRBJ1-5, reads DVKVTQSSRYLVKRTGEKVFLECVQDMDHENMFWYRQDPGLGLRLIYFSYDVKMKEKGDIPEGYSVSREKKERFSLILESASTNQTSMYLCASTEGAYNQPQHFGDGTRLSIL.

The genes are TRBV5-4 and TRBJ1-1; D is possibly TRBD1 (5 bases). Germline V gene lookup returns CDR1 SGHNT and CDR2 YYREEE (reference sequence). Trimming removed 2 bases at V and 5 bases at J, with 16 bases between. CDR3 size: 15 residues. CDR3 nucleotides: TGTGCCAGCAGCTTAGGAGGGATCGGGGGGACTGAAGCTTTCTTT. Amino acid sequence: CASSLGGIGGTEAFF. The full variable domain, completed using reference TRBV5-4 and TRBJ1-1, is ETGVTQSPTHLIKTRGQQVTLRCSSQSGHNTVSWYQQALGQGPQFIFQYYREEENGRGNFPPRFSGLQFPNYSSELNVNALELDDSALYLCASSLGGIGGTEAFFGQGTRLTVV.

The chain has TRBV9 and TRBJ2-6; a weak D match, TRBD1 (5 bases). The germline gives CDR1 SGDLS, CDR2 YYNGEE. V lost 0 bases and J 2 bases, leaving 6 bases between the germline ends. The CDR3 covers 15 residues. For the CDR3, the DNA is TGTGCCAGCAGCGTAGAGGGGCCTGGGGCCAACGTCCTGACTTTC. This gives the protein CASSVEGPGANVLTF.

In this sample, this clone turned up a few times. The chain carries TRBV6-5 and TRBJ1-1; D is unclear. V was cut by 10 bases and J by 7 bases, with 13 bases left in between. The CDR3 has 11 amino acids. Looked up from germline, CDR1 is MNHEY and CDR2 is SVGAGI. CDR3 protein: CATSRNFEAFF. For the CDR3, the DNA is TGTGCCACCAGCCGTAATTTTGAAGCTTTCTTT.

The genes are TRBV4-2 and TRBJ2-7, with D possibly being TRBD2 (5 bases). Trimming took off 3 bases at V and 6 bases at J, with 12 bases between the two ends. This CDR3 comprises 13 residues. Germline V gene sequence: CDR1 LGHNA, CDR2 YNFKEQ. In DNA, the CDR3 is TGTGCCAGCAGCCAGCCTCTAGGAGGCGAGCAGTACTTC. This codes for CASSQPLGGEQYF.

This clone was picked up one time. Other nucleotide sequences in the sample specify the same CDR3. This chain joins TRBV6-1 and TRBJ1-2, with 9 bases lining up with TRBD1. The V gene's germline CDR1 is MNHNS and CDR2 SASEGT. With V trimmed by 4 bases and J by 1 base, 1 base remained unmatched. The CDR3 runs 14 residues. CDR3 protein: CASSGDRVNYGYTF. CDR3 in DNA: TGTGCCAGCAGTGGGGACAGGGTTAACTATGGCTACACCTTC.

This clone showed up just a few times. The chain couples TRBV7-6 to TRBJ1-4; TRBD1 aligns across 8 bases. V was clipped by 3 bases and J by 8 bases; unmatched bases: 5. The CDR3 consists of 14 residues. Germline V lookup: CDR1 SGHVS, CDR2 FNYEAQ. The CDR3 region has the DNA TGTGCCAGCAGCTTTGGACAGGGAGGGGAAAAACTGTTTTTT. Its translation: CASSFGQGGEKLFF.

This clone was detected only once. The chain carries TRBV10-1 and TRBJ2-3; no definite D call. The CDR3 extends over 13 amino acids. The V and J ends lost 0 bases and 7 bases respectively, with 8 bases between them. Germline values: CDR1 WNHNN, CDR2 SYGVQD (reference sequence). For the CDR3, the DNA is TGCGCCAGCAGTGAGTCTGTCCGTAATACGCAGTATTTT. Encoded protein: CASSESVRNTQYF.

The gene calls are TRBV5-1 and TRBJ2-2, with 9 bases matching TRBD2. The CDR3 contains 16 residues. The junction had 7 bases not matched to a gene; V was cut back by 0 bases and J by 7 bases. Germline CDR1 and CDR2: SGHRS and YFSETQ. Here the CDR3 reads CASSLVPSGTNGELFF. DNA of the CDR3: TGCGCCAGCAGCTTGGTCCCTAGCGGGACGAACGGGGAGCTGTTTTTT. Combining the CDR3 with reference TRBV5-1 and TRBJ2-2 gives the whole variable domain KAGVTQTPRYLIKTRGQQVTLSCSPISGHRSVSWYQQTPGQGLQFLFEYFSETQRNKGNFPGRFSGRQFSNSRSEMNVSTLELGDSALYLCASSLVPSGTNGELFFGEGSRLTVL.

The rearrangement joins TRBV28 to TRBJ1-3; TRBD1 is a possible D gene (5 bases). Trimming pared 3 bases from V and 4 bases from J, leaving 13 bases between. The CDR3 is 15 residues long. In germline, CDR1 is MDHEN, CDR2 SYDVKM. CDR3 amino acids: CASSFSPGWGNTIYF. For the CDR3, the DNA is TGTGCCAGCAGTTTCTCGCCAGGGTGGGGAAACACCATATATTTT.

This chain connects TRBV7-9 to TRBJ1-2, with D uncertain. The V gene's germline CDR1 is SEHNR and CDR2 FQNEAQ (reference sequence). The CDR3 is made up of 15 amino acids. The V end was cut by 3 bases, the J end by 7 bases, with 18 bases between. The CDR3 DNA sequence: TGTGCCAGCAGCTTCCCCCGTGCCGGGAATATTGGCTACACCTTC. Translation: CASSFPRAGNIGYTF.

In its sample, this clone was seen a few times. This sequence joins TRBV11-2 and TRBJ2-1; 8 nucleotides agree with TRBD2. V lost 2 bases, J lost 8 bases, and 8 bases stayed unmatched. This CDR3 is 15 amino acids long. Germline V CDR1 and CDR2: SGHAT, FQNNGV. CDR3 in DNA: TGTGCCAGCAGCTTACTTGCGGGAGGCCAATATGAGCAGTTCTTC. It translates to CASSLLAGGQYEQFF.

This chain uses TRBV28 with TRBJ1-3, with a weak D call TRBD1 (5 bases). V was cut by 7 bases and J by 3 bases, with 10 bases left in between. The germline V gene encodes CDR1 MDHEN and CDR2 SYDVKM. The CDR3 length is 13 residues. CDR3 sequence reads: CASTQGGGNTIYF. Written as DNA, the CDR3 is TGTGCCAGCACCCAGGGAGGTGGAAACACCATATATTTT. Variable domain in full (rest from reference TRBV28 and TRBJ1-3): DVKVTQSSRYLVKRTGEKVFLECVQDMDHENMFWYRQDPGLGLRLIYFSYDVKMKEKGDIPEGYSVSREKKERFSLILESASTNQTSMYLCASTQGGGNTIYFGEGSWLTVV.

This chain connects TRBV6-5 to TRBJ1-2; 7 nucleotides align to TRBD1. The CDR3 contains 13 residues. Trimming cost V 7 bases and J 4 bases; bases outside gene matches: 6. From germline, CDR1 is MNHEY and CDR2 SVGAGI. The CDR3: CASNPQGGYGYTF. The CDR3 DNA is TGTGCCAGCAACCCCCAGGGGGGCTATGGCTACACCTTC.